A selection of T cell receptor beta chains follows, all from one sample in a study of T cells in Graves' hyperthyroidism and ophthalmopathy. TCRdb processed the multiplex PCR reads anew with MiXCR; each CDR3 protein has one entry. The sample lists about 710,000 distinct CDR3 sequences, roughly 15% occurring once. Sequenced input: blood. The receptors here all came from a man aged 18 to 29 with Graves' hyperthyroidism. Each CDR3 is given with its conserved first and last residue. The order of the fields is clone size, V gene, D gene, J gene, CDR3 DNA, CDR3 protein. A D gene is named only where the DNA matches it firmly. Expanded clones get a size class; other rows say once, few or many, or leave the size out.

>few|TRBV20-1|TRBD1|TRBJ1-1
TGCAGTGCCTGGACAGGGAGAGATGAAGCTTTCTTT
CSAWTGRDEAFF
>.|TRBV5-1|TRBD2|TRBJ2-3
TGCGCCAGCAGCTTCGGACTAGCGGGAGATACGCAGTATTTT
CASSFGLAGDTQYF
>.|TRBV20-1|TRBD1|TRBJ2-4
TGCAGTACCTCAGAGGGGGCAAACATTCAGTACTTC
CSTSEGANIQYF
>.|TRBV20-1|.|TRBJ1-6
TGCAGTGCTAGAGATCCTATCGGCAGGGAAGGGATTTTAGGAGGTTCACCCCTCCACTTT
CSARDPIGREGILGGSPLHF
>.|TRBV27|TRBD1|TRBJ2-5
TGTGCCAGCAGTCCCGGGACAGGGTATTTGGAGACCCAGTACTTC
CASSPGTGYLETQYF
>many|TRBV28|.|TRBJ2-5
TGTGCCAGCACCTCATCGGGGTACCAAGAGACCCAGTACTTC
CASTSSGYQETQYF
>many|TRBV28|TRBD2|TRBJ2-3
TGTGCCAGCAGTCCCTACGAGGGGAGCGGGAATACGCAGTATTTT
CASSPYEGSGNTQYF
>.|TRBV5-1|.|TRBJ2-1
TGCGCCAGCAGCTTGGCTGGGACTCTGAGCTCCTACAATGAGCAGTTCTTC
CASSLAGTLSSYNEQFF
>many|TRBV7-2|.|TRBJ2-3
TGTGCCAGCAGCTTATGGTTCACAGATACGCAGTATTTT
CASSLWFTDTQYF
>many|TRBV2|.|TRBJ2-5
TGTGCCAGCATATATCGTCCGCTTGAGACCCAGTACTTC
CASIYRPLETQYF
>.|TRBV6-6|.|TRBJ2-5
TGTGCCAGCATTTACTCGGACGGCCAAGAGACCCAGTACTTC
CASIYSDGQETQYF
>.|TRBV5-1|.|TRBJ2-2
TGCGCCAGCAGCTTGGCCGAGGCAGGGCTCACCGGGGAGCTGTTTTTT
CASSLAEAGLTGELFF
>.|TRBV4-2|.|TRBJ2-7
TGTGCCAGCAGCCAAGACTCTGGAGCTGGGGAGAACGAGCAGTACTTC
CASSQDSGAGENEQYF
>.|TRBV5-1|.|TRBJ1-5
TGCGCCAGCAGCTTGGATTCAGGCACGCCCCAGCATTTT
CASSLDSGTPQHF
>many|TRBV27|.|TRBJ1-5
TGTGCCAGCAGTTTATCGAAGATTCAGCCCCAGCATTTT
CASSLSKIQPQHF
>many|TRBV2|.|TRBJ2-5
TGTGCCAGCAGTGAGGTCAGAAGGGAGACCCAGTACTTC
CASSEVRRETQYF
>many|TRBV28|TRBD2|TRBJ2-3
TGTGCCAGCAGTTCCAGAAGACTAGCTTTAAAAGATACGCAGTATTTT
CASSSRRLALKDTQYF